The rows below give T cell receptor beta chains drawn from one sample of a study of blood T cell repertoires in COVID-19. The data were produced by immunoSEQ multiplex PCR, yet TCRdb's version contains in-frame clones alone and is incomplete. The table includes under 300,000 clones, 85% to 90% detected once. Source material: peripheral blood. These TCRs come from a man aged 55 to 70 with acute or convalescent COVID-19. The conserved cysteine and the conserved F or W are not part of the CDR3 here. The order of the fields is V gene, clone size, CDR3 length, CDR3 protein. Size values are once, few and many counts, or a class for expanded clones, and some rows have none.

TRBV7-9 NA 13 ASSLAGTANTEAF
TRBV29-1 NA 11 SVEESPGTEAF
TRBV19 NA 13 ASSITGGRRNTIY
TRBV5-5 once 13 ASSSSQGPGNTIY
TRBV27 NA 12 ASSLGGGVTEAF
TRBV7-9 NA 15 ASSRTTGQGGNQPQH
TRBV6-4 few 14 ASSDAGRARRETQY
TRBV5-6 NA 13 ASSLRRGPPGELF
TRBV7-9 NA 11 ASTLGGDQPQH
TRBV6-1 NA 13 ASGEADAGGGQDT
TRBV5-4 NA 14 ASSLGSPSSYNEQF
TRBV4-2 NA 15 ASSQGSGSSYNSPLH
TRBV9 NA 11 ASSVRGTGELF
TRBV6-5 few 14 ASSYSTSGSPNEQF
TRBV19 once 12 ASSPRTGAYEQY
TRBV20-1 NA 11 SASRGTGATQY
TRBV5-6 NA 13 ASSFGQGIGQPQH
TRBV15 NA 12 ATSSQGPGYEQY
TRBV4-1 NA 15 ASSRSWTGRSGNTIY
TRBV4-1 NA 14 ASSQVGGQGASTLH
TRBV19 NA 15 ASSISLLAGRGNEQF
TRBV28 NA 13 ASSRGQNSNQPQH
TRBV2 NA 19 ASKWATGGLTSGGDYNEQF
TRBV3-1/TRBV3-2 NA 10 ASSRQIYGYT
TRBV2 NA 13 ASSVRTSATDTQY
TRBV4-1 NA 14 ASSQEVALSYNEQF
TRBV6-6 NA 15 ASSLAGGPSGTGELF
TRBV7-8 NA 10 ASSLLGTEAF
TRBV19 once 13 ASSRDRVIDYGYT
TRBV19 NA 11 ASSIDKSNEQF
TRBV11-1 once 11 ASSSDRSGVQY
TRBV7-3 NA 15 ASSLRGTSGNTGELF
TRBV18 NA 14 ASSPLLSGGEEPQH
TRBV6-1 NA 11 ASSESGNYGYT
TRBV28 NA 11 ASRSGQGNTIY
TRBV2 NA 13 ASSEARGQSYGYT
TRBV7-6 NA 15 ASSWGISAGEGETQY
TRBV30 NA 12 AWSLDLADNEQF
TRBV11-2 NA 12 ASSTSTGEYTIY
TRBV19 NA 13 ASSSDSSYNSPLH
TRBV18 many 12 ASSPPSGFETQY
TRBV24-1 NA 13 ATSVATGGSYGYT
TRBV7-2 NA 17 ASSFTYVGQGHSGNTIY
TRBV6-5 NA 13 ASSYSTGSAYEQY
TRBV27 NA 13 ASGVLAGTNSPLH
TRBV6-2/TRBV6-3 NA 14 ASSHKTGADTGELF
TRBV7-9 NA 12 ASSLDRGLNEQY
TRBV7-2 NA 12 ASSLASADYEQY
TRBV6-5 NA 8 ASDSGGEY
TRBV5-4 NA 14 ASSSGLQGHSKTQY
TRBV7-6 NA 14 ASSLGIGTDYNEQF
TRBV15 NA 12 ATSRDPGTDTQY
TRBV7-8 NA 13 ASSFGRASSYEQY
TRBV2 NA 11 ASSGGTVPGYT
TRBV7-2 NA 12 ASSLTSGTLAQY